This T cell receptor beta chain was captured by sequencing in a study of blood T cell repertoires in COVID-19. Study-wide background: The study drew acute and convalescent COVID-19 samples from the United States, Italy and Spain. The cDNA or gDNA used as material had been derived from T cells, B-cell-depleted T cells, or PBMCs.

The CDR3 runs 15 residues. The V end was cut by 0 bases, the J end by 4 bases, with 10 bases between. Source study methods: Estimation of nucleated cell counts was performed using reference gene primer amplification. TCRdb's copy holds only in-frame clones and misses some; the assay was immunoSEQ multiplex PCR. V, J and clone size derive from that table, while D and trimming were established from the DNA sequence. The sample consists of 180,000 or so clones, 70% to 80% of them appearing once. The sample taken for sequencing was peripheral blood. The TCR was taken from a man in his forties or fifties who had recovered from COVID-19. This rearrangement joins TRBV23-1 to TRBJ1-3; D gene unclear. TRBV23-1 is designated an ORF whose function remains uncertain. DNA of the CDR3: TGCGCCAGCAGTCAATCAAAGACCGGGGGAAACACCATATATTTT. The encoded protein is CASSQSKTGGNTIYF.